Below, 15 T cell receptor beta chains from the same sample are listed, as sequenced in a study of T-cell memory formation after mild COVID-19. Each CDR3 protein is one row after TCRdb ran MiXCR on the 5' RACE reads. The table lists fewer than 200,000 distinct CDR3 sequences, about 18% of them singletons, with roughly 3.8% in the top ten. Input material: PBMCs or a T cell subset sorted from them (not recorded which). These receptors all come from a young man who had mild COVID-19 (a few samples of this study predate the infection). Cell type and time point are not known.

The chain uses TRBV7-9 and TRBJ1-1, with D possibly being TRBD1 (5 bases). Per germline, CDR1 SEHNR and CDR2 FQNEAQ (reference sequence). The V end was cut by 8 bases, the J end by 3 bases, with 22 bases between. The CDR3 extends over 16 amino acids. This CDR3 is CASGLLLGMGHTEAFF. CDR3 coding DNA: TGTGCCAGCGGCCTCTTACTAGGGATGGGGCACACTGAAGCTTTCTTT.

This clonotype was seen ten or more times. V gene TRBV7-9 combines with J gene TRBJ2-3; D is possibly TRBD1 (6 bases). The CDR3 spans 17 residues. Germline V gene lookup returns CDR1 SEHNR and CDR2 FQNEAQ (reference sequence). The V and J ends lost 5 bases and 2 bases respectively, with 20 bases between them. As DNA, the CDR3 is TGTGCCAGCAGCCGCCGTGCGACAGGACTCAACACAGATACGCAGTATTTT. Translation: CASSRRATGLNTDTQYF.

This chain joins TRBV2 and TRBJ2-7, with D possibly being TRBD2 (5 bases). Trimming took off 2 bases at V and 5 bases at J, with 10 bases between the two ends. Germline assignment: CDR1 SNHLY and CDR2 FYNNEI. The length of the CDR3 is 13 residues. The CDR3 bases are TGTGCCAGCAGTGAACAGCGGAAGAACGAGCAGTACGTC. Translating it yields CASSEQRKNEQYV.

This clonotype was counted only a few times. This chain connects TRBV2 to TRBJ2-3; the D is unclear. Germline CDR1 reads SNHLY; CDR2 reads FYNNEI. With 6 bases removed from V and 4 bases from J, the gap between germline ends came to 11 bases. The CDR3 length is 13 residues. This CDR3 reads CASSSSWADTQYF. As DNA, the CDR3 is TGTGCCAGCAGCTCATCTTGGGCAGATACGCAGTATTTT.

The rearrangement joins TRBV5-1 to TRBJ2-1; 8 nucleotides line up with TRBD1. Per the germline V gene, CDR1 is SGHRS and CDR2 is YFSETQ. The CDR3 is 14 amino acids. J was trimmed by 5 bases and V by 5 bases; bases with no gene match: 6. CDR3 coding DNA: TGCGCCAGCAGGCCGAGGACAGGGAACAATGAGCAGTTCTTC. It specifies CASRPRTGNNEQFF.

This clonotype was seen at least ten times. The gene calls are TRBV20-1 and TRBJ2-2; 9 bases align to TRBD2. Germline V gene sequence: CDR1 DFQATT, CDR2 SNEGSKA (reference sequence). The length of the CDR3 is 16 residues. V gave up 4 bases and J gave up 5 bases; unmatched junction bases: 11. For the CDR3, the DNA is TGCAGTGCTACCCAGCGGGGGGTTACGGGGACCGGGGAGCTGTTTTTT. Protein product: CSATQRGVTGTGELFF.

Only a few counts were recorded for this clonotype. V is TRBV6-2 or TRBV6-3 and J is TRBJ2-7; 8 bases map to TRBD1. V shed 5 bases and J 3 bases; nucleotides not matched to a gene: 6. The CDR3 is made up of 14 amino acids. Germline V lookup: CDR1 MNHEY, CDR2 SVGEGT. CDR3 DNA: TGTGCCAGCAGTCTTCAGGGGGCGAACTACGAGCAGTACGTC. Amino acid sequence: CASSLQGANYEQYV.

This clonotype was seen only a few times. The chain uses TRBV12-3 or TRBV12-4 and TRBJ1-2, with unresolved D. This CDR3 comprises 16 residues. The V and J ends lost 6 bases and 4 bases respectively, with 21 bases between them. The CDR3 region has the DNA TGTGCCAGCAGCCCGGGCCAGGCGTTATATGGCTATGGCTACACCTTC. It specifies CASSPGQALYGYGYTF.

This chain connects TRBV19 to TRBJ1-2; D remains unclear. The CDR3 extends over 13 amino acids. In germline, CDR1 is LNHDA, CDR2 SQIVND (reference sequence). Deletions cut 6 bases from V and 4 bases from J, with 12 bases between. The CDR3 here is CASSQQGIYGYTF. The CDR3, as DNA: TGTGCCAGTAGCCAACAAGGGATCTATGGCTACACCTTC.

This clonotype was counted only a few times. The V and J genes are TRBV27 and TRBJ1-1; unclear D gene. V dropped 4 bases and J dropped 3 bases, with 9 bases sitting between them. CDR1 is MNHEY, CDR2 SMNVEV, per germline (reference sequence). The CDR3 runs 13 residues. The DNA for the CDR3 is TGTGCCAGCAGTTCCCGGCTGCACACTGAAGCTTTCTTT. Translated, it gives CASSSRLHTEAFF.

This clonotype was observed a handful of times. The chain combines TRBV7-2 with TRBJ1-2, with unresolved D. The CDR3 is 14 residues long. CDR1 SGHTA and CDR2 FQGNSA come from the germline V gene. V was clipped by 2 bases and J by 4 bases, with 11 bases between them. For the CDR3, the DNA is TGTGCCAGCAGCTTACGGAGGTCGGTCTATGGCTACACCTTC. Amino acid sequence: CASSLRRSVYGYTF.

The chain couples TRBV2 to TRBJ1-5; 7 positions agree with TRBD1. Germline-derived CDR1 and CDR2 are SNHLY and FYNNEI. V lost 8 bases to trimming and J lost 6 bases; unmatched junction nucleotides: 7. The CDR3 has 13 residues. The CDR3 coding sequence is TGTGCCAGCGGTTTGGAGGGGGCTCAGCCCCAGCATTTT. Translated: CASGLEGAQPQHF.

At least ten counts were recorded for this clonotype. V is TRBV7-2 and J is TRBJ1-4, with 10 bases identical to TRBD1. The V segment lost 8 bases and the J segment 3 bases; nucleotides outside the gene matches: 6. The CDR3 extends over 15 amino acids. Germline V gene lookup returns CDR1 SGHTA and CDR2 FQGNSA. CDR3 sequence: CASGRQGAANEKLFF. The CDR3 DNA follows: TGTGCCAGCGGTCGACAGGGGGCGGCTAATGAAAAACTGTTTTTT.

V is TRBV5-5 and J is TRBJ2-7; 7 nucleotides agree with TRBD1. Germline loops: CDR1 SGHKS, CDR2 YYEKEE (reference sequence). The CDR3 consists of 15 residues. Trimming at V came to 1 base and at J to 2 bases, leaving 6 bases not matched to a gene. CDR3 sequence reads: CASSLWGTATYEQYF. CDR3 nucleotide sequence: TGTGCCAGCAGCTTGTGGGGGACAGCCACCTACGAGCAGTACTTC.

This rearrangement joins TRBV12-3 or TRBV12-4 to TRBJ1-5; no definite D call. V lost 2 bases to trimming and J lost 0 bases, with 14 bases between them. CDR3 length: 17 residues. CDR3 nucleotides: TGTGCCAGCAGTTTACTCCCCCCCCGGGGTAGCAATCAGCCCCAGCATTTT. It is translated as CASSLLPPRGSNQPQHF.